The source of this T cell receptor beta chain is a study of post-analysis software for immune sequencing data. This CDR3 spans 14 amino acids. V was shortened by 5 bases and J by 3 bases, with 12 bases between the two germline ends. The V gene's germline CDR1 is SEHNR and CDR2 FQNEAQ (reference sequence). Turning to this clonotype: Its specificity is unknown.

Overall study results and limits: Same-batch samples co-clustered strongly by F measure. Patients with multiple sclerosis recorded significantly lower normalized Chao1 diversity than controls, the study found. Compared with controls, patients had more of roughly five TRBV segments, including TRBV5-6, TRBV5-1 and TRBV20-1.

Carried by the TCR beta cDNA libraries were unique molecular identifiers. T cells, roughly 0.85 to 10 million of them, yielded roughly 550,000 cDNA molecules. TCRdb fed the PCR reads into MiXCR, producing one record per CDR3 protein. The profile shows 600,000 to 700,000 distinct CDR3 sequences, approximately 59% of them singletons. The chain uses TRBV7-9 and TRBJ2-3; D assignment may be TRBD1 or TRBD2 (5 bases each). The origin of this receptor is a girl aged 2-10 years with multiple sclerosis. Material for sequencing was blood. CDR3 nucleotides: TGTGCCAGCAGCCCTTTGGGGGATACAGATACGCAGTATTTT. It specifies CASSPLGDTDTQYF.